The 17 T cell receptor beta chains listed next were all sequenced from one sample in a study of identical twins. TCRdb processed the 5' RACE reads anew with MiXCR; each CDR3 protein has one entry. The data hold roughly 570,000 distinct CDR3 sequences, with 9% to 10% observed a single time. The same specimen was also included in a second study, on yellow fever vaccine responses in identical twins.

The source material was PBMCs. The receptor source for this set is a woman between 18 and 29 years old in good health.

Written as DNA, the CDR3 is TGTGCCAGCAGTTACCCCCCGGGCTCGACCTCCTACGAGCAGTACTTC. Residues: CASSYPPGSTSYEQYF. The chain links TRBV6-2 or TRBV6-3 to TRBJ2-7, with D unresolved. The V and J ends lost 2 bases and 0 bases respectively, with 14 bases between them. Germline lookup yields CDR1 MNHEY and CDR2 SVGEGT. The CDR3 has 16 amino acids.

This clonotype was found many times. The J gene is TRBJ2-1, the V gene TRBV9; 14 positions match TRBD2. Trimming cost V 4 bases and J 7 bases; bases outside gene matches: 7. CDR1 and CDR2 (germline): SGDLS, YYNGEE. The CDR3 runs to 16 residues. The CDR3 protein is CASSPQGLAGENEQFF. CDR3 in DNA: TGTGCCAGCAGCCCCCAGGGACTAGCGGGGGAAAATGAGCAGTTCTTC.

The J gene is TRBJ2-1, the V gene TRBV30, with a possible D match to TRBD2 (5 bases). The CDR3 covers 11 residues. V lost 4 bases to trimming and J lost 12 bases, with 13 bases between them. Germline loops: CDR1 GTSNPN, CDR2 SVGIG (reference sequence). The CDR3 DNA follows: TGTGCCTGGACGAACCTAGCCTGGCAGTTCTTC. This sequence encodes CAWTNLAWQFF.

A note on this clonotype: With a much larger clone just one base away, this may be a read error. The CDR3 nucleotides are TGTGCCAGCAGCCAATGGGGCAACTCCTACGAGCAGTACTTC. It translates to CASSQWGNSYEQYF. The J gene is TRBJ2-7, the V gene TRBV4-2, with a tentative D call TRBD1 (5 bases). With 2 bases removed from V and 0 bases from J, the gap between germline ends came to 8 bases. Germline assignment: CDR1 LGHNA and CDR2 YNFKEQ. The CDR3 consists of 14 residues.

This clonotype has a handful of counts. The rearrangement links TRBV29-1 to TRBJ2-7; 12 nucleotides match TRBD2. This CDR3 spans 13 amino acids. Losses at the gene ends were 7 bases for V and 7 bases for J; bases not matched to a gene: 8. Germline CDR1 SQVTM, CDR2 ANQGSEA. The CDR3 here is CSGGLAGIGEQYF. In DNA form, the CDR3 reads TGCAGCGGTGGACTAGCGGGAATAGGTGAGCAGTACTTC.

This clonotype was found a few times. CDR3 region: CATSRDHAAAQTNTGELFF. The CDR3 DNA reads as TGTGCCACCAGCAGAGATCATGCGGCGGCACAGACCAACACCGGGGAGCTGTTTTTT. J is TRBJ2-2 and V is TRBV15; D is undetermined. The CDR3 contains 19 residues. Trimming stripped 0 bases from V and 2 bases from J, with 19 bases between. In germline, CDR1 is LNHNV, CDR2 YYDKDF (reference sequence).

This clonotype was counted many times. The chain recombines TRBV25-1 with TRBJ1-1, with D uncertain. Looked up from germline, CDR1 is MGHDK and CDR2 is SYGVNS. Trimming stripped 1 base from V and 5 bases from J, with 11 bases between. The CDR3 length is 14 residues. The CDR3: CASSESGIGTEAFF. DNA of the CDR3: TGTGCCAGCAGTGAATCCGGGATTGGAACTGAAGCTTTCTTT.

This clonotype was counted many times. The chain combines TRBV3-1 with TRBJ2-7; possibly TRBD2 for D (6 bases). The V and J ends lost 3 bases and 4 bases respectively, with 13 bases between them. This CDR3 is 14 amino acids long. Germline CDR1 and CDR2: LGHDT and YNNKEL (reference sequence). The CDR3 region has the DNA TGTGCCAGCAGCCATTTCGGGGGAACATACGAGCAGTACTTC. It codes for CASSHFGGTYEQYF.

This clonotype has a handful of counts. This sequence joins TRBV7-9 and TRBJ2-1; possibly TRBD1 for D (5 bases). V lost 5 bases and J lost 3, with 11 bases in between. Germline CDR1 is SEHNR and CDR2 is FQNEAQ (reference sequence). The CDR3 has 14 residues. The CDR3 bases are TGTGCCAGCAGCCAGACAGACATCTACAATGAGCAGTTCTTC. Translated: CASSQTDIYNEQFF.

The V gene is TRBV6-5, the J gene TRBJ2-6, with a weak D call TRBD1 (6 bases). The CDR3 consists of 17 residues. CDR1 and CDR2 from the germline V gene are MNHEY and SVGAGI. Deletions cut 2 bases from V and 0 bases from J, with 11 bases between. The CDR3 nucleotides read TGTGCCAGCAGTTACGGACAGTCAACCTCTGGGGCCAACGTCCTGACTTTC. This codes for CASSYGQSTSGANVLTF.

Comments on this clonotype: This may arise from a read error, as a much more abundant clone is one base away. A read error is likely, as this CDR3 ends without the conserved phenylalanine or tryptophan. J is TRBJ1-1 and V is TRBV27; no firm D call. V was cut by 4 bases and J by 7 bases, with 16 bases left in between. Looked up from germline, CDR1 is MNHEY and CDR2 is SMNVEV (reference sequence). The CDR3 contains 14 residues. CDR3 protein: CASSSVDGINEAFI. The CDR3 DNA reads TGTGCCAGCAGTTCGGTGGACGGGATAAATGAAGCTTTCATT.

The chain carries TRBV28 and TRBJ1-5; D possibly corresponds to TRBD1 (6 bases). The V end lost 8 bases, the J end lost 0 bases, and 11 bases lay between the germline ends. The CDR3 has 14 amino acids. Germline V gene lookup returns CDR1 MDHEN and CDR2 SYDVKM. The CDR3 DNA reads as TGTGCCAGCCAGGGGTGGGGTAGCAATCAGCCCCAGCATTTT. Its translation: CASQGWGSNQPQHF. The full variable domain, in which reference TRBV28 and TRBJ1-5 provide the parts outside the CDR3, is DVKVTQSSRYLVKRTGEKVFLECVQDMDHENMFWYRQDPGLGLRLIYFSYDVKMKEKGDIPEGYSVSREKKERFSLILESASTNQTSMYLCASQGWGSNQPQHFGDGTRLSIL.

This clonotype was seen only a few times. The chain links TRBV20-1 to TRBJ2-7; 15 nucleotides agree with TRBD2. V gave up 6 bases and J gave up 3 bases; unmatched junction bases: 9. This CDR3 has 16 residues. CDR1 and CDR2 from the germline V gene are DFQATT and SNEGSKA (reference sequence). DNA of the CDR3: TGCAGTGCCACCAACCGGACTAGCGGGAGGGGCTACGAGCAGTACTTC. Translating gives CSATNRTSGRGYEQYF.

This rearrangement joins TRBV25-1 to TRBJ2-6; possibly TRBD1 for D (5 bases). V lost 1 base, J lost 0 bases, and 7 bases lay in between. The CDR3 has 16 amino acids. The germline gives CDR1 MGHDK, CDR2 SYGVNS. Written as DNA, the CDR3 is TGTGCCAGCAGTGAATTAGGACACTCTGGGGCCAACGTCCTGACTTTC. Amino acid sequence: CASSELGHSGANVLTF. Full variable domain (remainder filled in from reference TRBV25-1 and TRBJ2-6): EADIYQTPRYLVIGTGKKITLECSQTMGHDKMYWYQQDPGMELHLIHYSYGVNSTEKGDLSSESTVSRIRTEHFPLTLESARPSHTSQYLCASSELGHSGANVLTFGAGSRLTVL.

The chain carries TRBV9 and TRBJ2-7, with 8 bases lining up with TRBD2. The V gene's germline CDR1 is SGDLS and CDR2 YYNGEE. V lost 1 base and J lost 5; bases outside the gene matches: 8. This CDR3 has 15 residues. CDR3 nucleotide sequence: TGTGCCAGCAGCGTATCCCCGGGAGGGCCCAACGAGCAGTACTTC. Translation: CASSVSPGGPNEQYF.

V gene TRBV12-5 combines with J gene TRBJ2-2, with a tentative D call TRBD2 (5 bases). There are 14 residues in the CDR3. V was shortened by 6 bases and J by 5 bases, with 13 bases between the two germline ends. Germline assignment: CDR1 LGHNT and CDR2 FRNRAP. CDR3 sequence reads: CASGPGPGTGELFF. The CDR3 bases are TGTGCTAGTGGGCCAGGACCGGGAACCGGGGAGCTGTTTTTT.

CDR3 sequence reads: CSATSGRLGDTQYF. CDR3 nucleotide sequence: TGCAGTGCTACCAGCGGGAGGTTAGGAGATACGCAGTATTTT. V and J are TRBV20-1 and TRBJ2-3, with 9 bases aligning to TRBD2. The V segment lost 4 bases and the J segment 5 bases; nucleotides outside the gene matches: 7. Germline V gene sequence: CDR1 DFQATT, CDR2 SNEGSKA (reference sequence). CDR3 size: 14 residues.